The 20 T cell receptor delta chains below come from one sample, sequenced in a study of fetal and pediatric gammadelta thymocytes. TCRdb redid clone calling on the reads using CATT. This table has some 1,200 delta-chain clones, around 33% appearing once. What was sequenced was non-Vgamma9Vdelta2 gamma-delta T cells from the thymus. The subset was: CD3+gammadeltaTCR+ thymocytes not co-expressing Vgamma9 and Vdelta2. These receptors were obtained from a child who underwent cardiac surgery and was recorded as healthy.

A note on this clone: A far larger clone differs by one base, so this is likely a read error. V and J are TRDV1 and TRDJ1; the match to TRDD3 covers 13 bases. The CDR3 extends over 19 amino acids. CDR1 is TSWWSYY and CDR2 is QGS in the germline V gene. The CDR3 nucleotides read TGTGCTCTTGGGGAACGGGTCCACTGGGGGATACGGGACACCGATAAACGCATCTTT. It codes for CALGERVHWGIRDTDKRIF.

Sample share makes this clone large (0.1 to 1%). This chain uses TRDV1 with TRDJ2, with TRDD3 as a possible D gene (6 bases). Germline-derived CDR1 and CDR2 are TSWWSYY and QGS. This CDR3 contains 15 residues. V shed 0 bases and J shed 8 bases, with 13 bases lying between them. The CDR3 bases are TGTGCTCTTGGGGAACTTTCGGATACTGCGGCACAACTCTTCTTT. Translation: CALGELSDTAAQLFF.

By sample share, this clone is large. The chain couples TRAV29/DV5 to TRDJ1; no clear D gene. CDR1 and CDR2 from the germline V gene are NSMFDY and ISSIKDK. V dropped 0 bases and J dropped 1 base, with 19 bases sitting between them. The CDR3 totals 17 residues. This chain's CDR3 is CAASAREGGNLTDKLIF. The CDR3 DNA sequence: TGTGCAGCAAGCGCGAGGGAGGGAGGGAATCTCACCGATAAACTCATCTTT.

About this clone itself: A read error is possible here, since a much larger clone lies one base away. The sample contains more than one DNA sequence encoding this CDR3. The chain recombines TRDV1 with TRDJ1, with a tentative D call TRDD3 (5 bases). Deletions cut 0 bases from V and 6 bases from J, with 29 bases between. Germline V gene data show CDR1 as TSWWSYY and CDR2 as QGS. The length of the CDR3 is 20 residues. The CDR3 sequence is CALGELSGLCDPRTGNKLIF. CDR3 nucleotides: TGTGCTCTTGGGGAACTAAGCGGCTTATGCGATCCCCGTACGGGGAATAAACTCATCTTT.

About this clone: A read error is the likely source, as a far larger clone sits one nucleotide away. The chain uses TRDV1 and TRDJ1; TRDD3 aligns across 7 bases. This CDR3 has 23 amino acids. Germline trimming cut 1 base from V and 4 bases from J; bases unmatched to any gene: 30. Per the germline V gene, CDR1 is TSWWSYY and CDR2 is QGS. The CDR3 protein is CALGERSQALLGIPPQSGDKLIF. In DNA, the CDR3 is TGTGCTCTTGGGGAACGGTCTCAGGCATTACTGGGGATTCCTCCTCAGTCAGGCGATAAACTCATCTTT.

With respect to this clone: Possible read error: a much larger clone is one base away. The chain recombines TRDV1 with TRDJ1, with 13 bases fitting TRDD3. Germline V gives CDR1 TSWWSYY, CDR2 QGS. CDR3 size: 25 residues. V was clipped by 2 bases and J by 0 bases; unmatched bases: 27. The CDR3 reads CALGEGSHSHLHVLGDTLYTDKLIF. The CDR3 nucleotides read TGTGCTCTTGGGGAAGGGTCCCATTCGCACCTACATGTACTGGGGGATACGCTCTACACCGATAAACTCATCTTT.

By sample fraction, this clone is large (0.1 to 1%). The chain employs TRDV1 and TRDJ4; 8 bases fit TRDD3. The CDR3 consists of 21 residues. Germline CDR1 is TSWWSYY and CDR2 is QGS. J gave up 5 bases and V 0 bases, and 26 bases lay outside the gene matches. The DNA for the CDR3 is TGTGCTCTTGGGGAACTTCCCGGCTTCCTGCCCGGACCTGGGGGACGGCGGCCCCTGATCTTT. Residues: CALGELPGFLPGPGGRRPLIF.

The rearrangement links TRDV1 to TRDJ1; 8 positions agree with TRDD3. V was pared by 3 bases and J by 2 bases, with 14 bases of the junction left unmatched. CDR1 is TSWWSYY, CDR2 QGS, per germline. CDR3 length: 18 residues. CDR3 sequence (DNA): TGTGCTCTTGGGGAGAAGGACCTGGGGGAAAAAAGGACCGATAAACTCATCTTT. Its translation: CALGEKDLGEKRTDKLIF.

For this clone: With a far larger clone one base away, a read error is the likely cause. This same CDR3 is encoded by further DNA sequences in the sample. This rearrangement joins TRAV38-2/DV8 to TRDJ1; 10 bases are shared with TRDD3. CDR1 and CDR2 (germline): TSESDYY, QEAYKQQN. J was trimmed by 5 bases and V by 9 bases; bases with no gene match: 4. CDR3 length: 12 residues. CDR3 nucleotide sequence: TGTGCTTGGGGGGATACGGATGATAAACTCATCTTT. It encodes CAWGDTDDKLIF.

This clone is classed as large. The gene calls are TRDV1 and TRDJ1; 10 positions agree with TRDD3. This CDR3 contains 21 residues. Per germline, CDR1 TSWWSYY and CDR2 QGS. Losses at the gene ends were 0 bases for V and 4 bases for J; bases not matched to a gene: 20. This CDR3 is CALGELEREFLPAGGYDKLIF. The CDR3 coding sequence is TGTGCTCTTGGGGAACTAGAGCGCGAGTTCCTACCGGCTGGGGGATACGATAAACTCATCTTT.

Worth noting for this clone: A far larger clone is only one base removed, so a read error is likely. The V gene is TRAV23/DV6, the J gene TRDJ1; 12 bases match TRDD3. The CDR3 consists of 20 residues. Germline CDR1 is NTAFDY and CDR2 is IRPDVSE (reference sequence). The CDR3: CAVSPGVLLGDTSRTDKRIF. The CDR3 nucleotides are TGTGCTGTGTCCCCTGGAGTACTACTGGGGGATACATCCCGCACCGATAAACGCATCTTT.

This chain links TRDV1 with TRDJ1; D may be TRDD2 (6 bases). The length of the CDR3 is 22 residues. Trimming stripped 1 base from V and 0 bases from J, with 30 bases between. Per germline, CDR1 TSWWSYY and CDR2 QGS. The CDR3 sequence: CALGEPEGLPPRPGPYTDKLIF. The CDR3 DNA follows: TGTGCTCTTGGGGAACCCGAAGGCCTTCCACCGCGGCCTGGTCCGTACACCGATAAACTCATCTTT.

In its sample, this clone is large (0.1 to 1%). This chain uses TRDV1 with TRDJ1; the D is unclear. Germline CDR1 TSWWSYY, CDR2 QGS. The CDR3 has 14 residues. The germline V and J ends were trimmed by 1 base and 2 bases, with 8 bases remaining between them. CDR3 nucleotides: TGTGCTCTTGGGGAACGGGACCCGACCGATAAACTCATCTTT. It is translated as CALGERDPTDKLIF.

This clone is deemed medium-sized. The chain uses TRDV1 and TRDJ1; TRDD3 agrees at 9 bases. The germline CDR1 and CDR2 sequences are TSWWSYY and QGS. This CDR3 spans 22 amino acids. Losses at the gene ends were 0 bases for V and 0 bases for J; bases not matched to a gene: 20. The CDR3 spells CALGELGLDTGGPRPYTDKLIF. CDR3 bases: TGTGCTCTTGGGGAACTCGGACTCGATACTGGGGGACCCCGACCGTACACCGATAAACTCATCTTT.

The sample holds one count of this clone. The chain carries TRDV1 and TRDJ1; 9 bases map to TRDD3. V trimming: 8 bases; J trimming: 0 bases; junction bases outside the gene matches: 22. Germline CDR1 and CDR2: TSWWSYY and QGS. The CDR3 length is 20 residues. The CDR3 here is CALNRDCTGGPFSYTDKLIF. The CDR3 DNA follows: TGTGCTCTTAATAGGGACTGTACTGGGGGACCTTTTTCGTACACCGATAAACTCATCTTT.

Within the sample, this clone is large. The rearrangement uses TRDV1 and TRDJ1; 8 bases fit TRDD3. There are 18 residues in the CDR3. V lost 2 bases and J lost 0; bases outside the gene matches: 11. From germline, CDR1 is TSWWSYY and CDR2 QGS. The CDR3 protein is CALGERTYWGDNTDKLIF. As DNA, the CDR3 is TGTGCTCTTGGGGAAAGGACCTACTGGGGGGATAACACCGATAAACTCATCTTT.

Comments on this clone: A read error is possible here, since a much larger clone lies one base away. The chain couples TRDV1 to TRDJ1, with D possibly TRDD3 on 5 matching bases. Trimming shortened V by 1 base and J by 1 base, and 16 bases separated the two germline ends. The CDR3 runs to 17 residues. The germline gives CDR1 TSWWSYY, CDR2 QGS. As DNA, the CDR3 is TGTGCTCTTGGGGAACGGGGGCCCCACTCAACCACCGATAAACTCATCTTT. Translation: CALGERGPHSTTDKLIF.

Judged by abundance, this clone is large. V gene TRDV1 combines with J gene TRDJ1, with 12 bases matching TRDD3. Trimming removed 2 bases from V and 1 base from J; junction bases left unmatched: 23. CDR3 size: 23 residues. Germline CDR1 is TSWWSYY and CDR2 is QGS. CDR3 sequence (DNA): TGTGCTCTTGGGGAAAGGAGCTTCTTCCGCTGTACTGGGGGATACTCTTTCACCGATAAACTCATCTTT. Protein sequence: CALGERSFFRCTGGYSFTDKLIF.

About this clone: This may stem from a read error, because a much larger clone lies one nucleotide away. The V and J genes are TRDV1 and TRDJ1; TRDD3 agrees at 7 bases. Germline V gene data show CDR1 as TSWWSYY and CDR2 as QGS. Germline trimming cut 2 bases from V and 0 bases from J; bases unmatched to any gene: 24. This CDR3 comprises 22 residues. CDR3 residues: CALGETARSRICGGPYTDKLIF. In DNA, the CDR3 is TGTGCTCTTGGGGAAACCGCGAGGAGCCGGATTTGTGGGGGACCCTACACCGATAAACTCATCTTT.

A remark on this clone: This may be a read error: a much more frequent sequence differs by one nucleotide. The chain links TRDV1 to TRDJ2; 11 positions match TRDD3. The CDR3 spans 22 residues. CDR1 is TSWWSYY and CDR2 is QGS in the germline V gene. The CDR3 nucleotides read TGTGCTCGTGGGGAACTCATTTCCTGGGGGATACACGGCCCCTTTTTGACAGCACAACTCTTCTTT. Protein sequence: CARGELISWGIHGPFLTAQLFF.